This T cell receptor beta chain is from a study of blood T cell repertoires in COVID-19 (dated by TCRdb to between 2020 and 2021). For the study in its entirety: Samples covering the acute and convalescent phases of COVID-19 were provided by collaborators in the United States, Italy and Spain. The prospective study material was composed of cDNA or gDNA derived from T cells, B-cell-depleted T cells, or PBMCs. Deeply sampled blood TCRbeta repertoires from subjects exposed to, actively infected with, or recovered from COVID-19 were included in the dataset. The repertoires were released in a freely available public database meant as a resource for research on the immune response to SARS-CoV-2. Samples were obtained from the ongoing ImmuneRACE study (first 160 participants) and from roughly 1,300 subjects provided by 6 global collaborators. A de-identified subject ID, COVID-19 status, age in years and sex were almost always included in the sample metadata. Where available, HLA class I and class II types were taken from metadata supplied by the sample provider and were not determined by assay-based typing. The paper's findings and limits, for the study overall: The quantity of clinical and demographic metadata differed by source and by participant and was supplied without curation.

TCRbeta CDR3 regions were amplified from genomic DNA by means of the immunoSEQ Assay, a bias-controlled multiplex PCR. In the authors' own workflow: Nucleated cell counts per sample were estimated from amplification of reference gene primers within the assay. To quantify the absolute abundance of each unique TCRbeta CDR3 rearrangement, sequence reads were collapsed and filtered. Productive Simpson clonality was computed per sample as the square root of Simpson's diversity index over productive rearrangements. The table was pulled from immuneACCESS by TCRdb, which kept in-frame rearrangements only. Such tables lose some clones; where checked, under half of the loss comes from unresolved V genes, and the rest has no known cause. V, J and clone size derive from that table, while D and trimming were established from the DNA sequence. The sample contains roughly 200,000 clones, 70% to 90% of them found a single time. The leading ten clones occupy about 9.3% of the sample.

In the prospective study, participants were roughly 18 to 90 years old, resided in 24 geographic areas of the United States, and were enrolled through a virtual design. To assign participants to cohorts, the prospective study relied on clinical history that participants themselves reported in a screening survey and a study questionnaire. For ImmuneRACE Cohort 3, a participant was defined as recovered based on two consecutive negative NP/OP PCR tests, clearance by a healthcare professional, or resolution of symptoms. Each participant in the prospective study had whole blood, serum and a nasopharyngeal or oropharyngeal swab collected by mobile phlebotomists. Prospective study participants could optionally give additional blood draws and questionnaires over an approximately two-month period. Before DNA extraction, blood samples from the prospective study were shipped at room temperature or frozen.

There are a few counts of this clone. Its antigen target is currently unknown. No base-level quality is on record; no much larger clone is a single base apart. The sequence derives from a man aged 40-49 years who had recovered from COVID-19. Material for sequencing was PBMCs or T cells enriched from blood (not recorded which).

The DNA sequence is as follows: TGTGCCTTTCCGGGGGGCGCTGGAAACACCATATATTTT. This yields the protein CAFPGGAGNTIYF. This chain joins TRBV30 to TRBJ1-3; 6 matching bases give a weak D call of TRBD1. From the germline V gene (reference sequence), CDR1 is GTSNPN and CDR2 is SVGIG. V is clipped by 7 bases and J by 2 bases, and the sequence between their germline boundaries is 12 bases long. The CDR3 covers 13 residues, taking in both the cysteine and the phenylalanine. Kept here is only the CDR3 DNA, which spans 39 bases and is read in frame from base 1.